This T cell receptor (beta chain) was profiled in a study of shared clonotypes between healthy human individuals (TCRdb year 2020). For context, the study as a whole: A couple of women and a few men aged 18 to 49 years were included in the cohort. To estimate repertoire size and how much clonotypes are shared between individuals, the study performed deep sequencing of blood TCR repertoires from 4 to 6 healthy adults. Between about 0.94 and 8.9 billion PBMCs per donor were obtained by leukapheresis. Per donor, three plates each were used for CD4 naive and CD4 memory, two for CD8 naive, and one for CD8 memory. To increase sequencing depth and limit assay-specific biases, different laboratories used diverse techniques to prepare libraries and sequence TCR repertoires.

Using the deep immunoSEQ assay, TCR CDR3 regions were amplified from genomic DNA by multiplex PCR. Extracted genomic DNA from each cell subset was distributed evenly across all wells of several immunoSEQ 96-well plates, and each plate was treated as a replicate. For sorted subsets, each replicate PCR was loaded with roughly 200 ng genomic DNA, equivalent to 25,000 to 35,000 T cell genomes. Purified libraries were measured with a Qubit 3.0 fluorometer, size-checked on a Bioanalyzer 2100, and measured again with the KAPA Library Quantification kit. Every immunoSEQ 96-well plate was sequenced on a separate single-read 150-cycle Illumina NextSeq 550 flow cell. Processing in the source paper ran as follows. The immunoSEQ output contained only junctional sequences without quality scores, so filtering could not match that applied to full-length reads. Sequences were annotated with PyIR, a Python wrapper for IgBLAST v1.9, and V/J genes and CDR3 were assigned using IMGT germline references. Any read was removed if the V/J assignment was weak (E-value above 1e-6), the CDR3 was missing, or the read contained stop codons, out-of-frame junctions, or ambiguous translated residues. V3J clonotypes were defined as sequences sharing the same inferred V gene, J gene, and CDR3 amino acid sequence. Percentage overlap between repertoires was calculated by dividing the number of shared unique clonotypes by the size of the smaller repertoire. Three approaches were used to assess repertoire richness: RTK rarefaction, the Chao1 estimator, and Recon v2.1 estimates of unobserved clonotypes. OLGA was used to compute generation probabilities for all TCRbeta clonotypes that the gDNA method yielded from four donors. The clones in this table, taken by TCRdb from immuneACCESS, are in-frame only. Not every clone is retained; where verified, under half of the shortfall comes from an unresolved V gene, and the cause of the rest is unknown. D and trimming come from the DNA, and the V and J calls and clone size come from that table. This sample holds roughly 2,500,000 clones; 80% to 95% were observed only once. Approximately 0.37% of the sample comes from the top ten.

Results the study describes overall, beyond this receptor: Based on pairwise subsampling, the degree of clonotype sharing among donors was expected to be affected by sequencing depth. Incomplete sequencing was indicated by rarefaction of sorted-subset datasets, despite the large sequencing depth. The small number of donors limited the genetic and exposure-history diversity represented. Naive subsets generally had larger estimated clonotype richness than memory subsets did. Sampling was restricted to blood, and TCR repertoires in tissue are likely to differ from TCR repertoires in blood. Clonotypes shared by all four sorted-subset donors showed higher generation probabilities than non-shared clonotypes. Across a few donors, approximately 5% of naive CD4, 3% to 3.5% of naive CD8, 2.3% of memory CD4, and approximately 0.4% of memory CD8 clonotypes were shared.

The germline V and J ends show losses of 9 bases and 8 bases respectively, and no gene match explains 2 bases of the junction. The germline V gene specifies MNHEY as CDR1 and SVGAGI as CDR2. The CDR3 goes from the cysteine to the phenylalanine over 10 residues. The sequence is cut down to CDR3 DNA, 30 bases in frame from base 1. Donors were healthy HIV-negative adults with no recently reported acute infections or vaccinations. Every donor was a Caucasian adult living in Nashville, Tennessee, USA. Magnetic negative selection was used to enrich CD4+ T cells, after which naive cells were positively selected on CD45RA and the negative fraction became the memory subset. After blood collection by leukapheresis, PBMCs were isolated using Ficoll-Histopaque density gradient centrifugation and then cryopreserved in the vapor phase of liquid nitrogen. Analytical flow cytometry was used to check the purity and quantity of every magnetically sorted T cell population. Genomic DNA was isolated from each sorted fraction and quantified by UV absorbance on a Nanodrop 2000c.

For this clone: The antigen it recognizes is unknown. Base qualities are not provided; no much larger clone lies one nucleotide away.

The TCR was taken from a man between 18 and 29 years old in good health. Some clones in this sample may be carry-over from other donors' samples. The V and J segments used are TRBV6-5 and TRBJ1-1; TRBD1 fits 8 bases in the junction. Input material: naive CD4+ T cells from PBMCs. According to the study, the label for this sample's cell subset or site signals: CD45RA+ positively selected. CDR3 protein: CASQGAEAFF. The DNA sequence reads TGTGCCAGTCAGGGGGCCGAAGCTTTCTTT.